The 10 T cell receptor beta chains below come from one sample, sequenced in a study of shared clonotypes between healthy human individuals. CD8 cells classed as naive were CD45RO-negative and positively selected for CCR7, excluding terminally differentiated effector memory CD45RA+ cells. Only in-frame clones appear in the TCRdb table, and some are missing; sequencing was by immunoSEQ multiplex PCR. The sample lists around 1.9 million clones; under 95% were seen once. The specimen sequenced was naive CD8+ T cells from PBMCs. Source of these receptors: a man aged 18 to 30 in good health. Some clones in this sample may be carry-over from other donors' samples.

CDR3 loop: CASSQEDSSYNEQFF. DNA of the CDR3: TGTGCCAGCAGCCAAGAGGACAGCTCCTACAATGAGCAGTTCTTC. This chain connects TRBV14 to TRBJ2-1, with D possibly TRBD1 on 6 matching bases. The germline gives CDR1 SGHDN, CDR2 FVKESK. The V end was cut by 0 bases, the J end by 0 bases, with 6 bases between. This CDR3 contains 15 residues.

The chain couples TRBV27 to TRBJ1-1; D not certain. The V and J ends lost 4 bases and 0 bases respectively, with 15 bases between them. The germline gives CDR1 MNHEY, CDR2 SMNVEV (reference sequence). The CDR3 is 16 amino acids. CDR3 coding DNA: TGTGCCAGCAGTTCCGGGAAAGGACCGATGAACACTGAAGCTTTCTTT. Protein sequence: CASSSGKGPMNTEAFF.

The chain links TRBV19 to TRBJ1-3; D uncertain. Trimming took off 3 bases at V and 0 bases at J, with 9 bases between the two ends. Germline V gene data show CDR1 as LNHDA and CDR2 as SQIVND (reference sequence). This CDR3 is built from 15 residues. This CDR3 is CASSIQTDSGNTIYF. CDR3 nucleotide sequence: TGTGCCAGTAGTATTCAAACGGACTCTGGAAACACCATATATTTT.

The chain recombines TRBV29-1 with TRBJ1-2; D may be TRBD1 (5 bases). Trimming shortened V by 3 bases and J by 8 bases, and 19 bases separated the two germline ends. The CDR3 sequence is 14 residues long. The germline V gene has CDR1 SQVTM and CDR2 ANQGSEA. The CDR3 DNA sequence: TGCAGCGTTGACGGGAGGGGTGCTCCGATGGGCTACACCTTC. Residues: CSVDGRGAPMGYTF.

The chain recombines TRBV5-8 with TRBJ2-5, with unresolved D. The CDR3 loop spans 13 amino acids. Deletions cut 2 bases from V and 0 bases from J, with 5 bases between. Per the germline V gene, CDR1 is SGHTS and CDR2 is YDEGEE. The CDR3 loop reads CASSLTDQETQYF. CDR3 DNA sequence: TGTGCCAGCAGCTTAACAGACCAAGAGACCCAGTACTTC. The variable domain in full, completed from reference TRBV5-8 and TRBJ2-5, reads EAGVTQSPTHLIKTRGQQATLRCSPISGHTSVYWYQQALGLGLQFLLWYDEGEERNRGNFPPRFSGRQFPNYSSELNVNALELEDSALYLCASSLTDQETQYFGPGTRLLVL.

V is TRBV10-1 and J is TRBJ1-2; tentatively, D is TRBD1 (5 bases). V dropped 0 bases and J dropped 6 bases, with 8 bases sitting between them. Germline V gives CDR1 WNHNN, CDR2 SYGVQD (reference sequence). The CDR3 loop spans 13 amino acids. This chain's CDR3 is CASSESRGDGYTF. CDR3 bases: TGCGCCAGCAGTGAGTCCCGAGGGGATGGCTACACCTTC.

The J gene is TRBJ2-1, the V gene TRBV9, with 10 bases matching TRBD2. With V trimmed by 3 bases and J by 1 base, 4 bases remained unmatched. This CDR3 has 16 amino acids. The germline CDR1 and CDR2 sequences are SGDLS and YYNGEE. The CDR3 protein is CASSDIAGGSYNEQFF. CDR3 nucleotides: TGTGCCAGCAGCGACATAGCGGGAGGATCCTACAATGAGCAGTTCTTC.

The chain joins TRBV18 to TRBJ2-3; D is perhaps TRBD2 (7 bases). The CDR3 sequence is 15 residues long. V was pared by 6 bases and J by 4 bases, with 17 bases between. Germline V CDR1 and CDR2: KGHSH, LQKENI. The CDR3 reads CASSPGAGVPDTQYF. The CDR3 region has the DNA TGTGCCAGCTCCCCAGGGGCGGGAGTTCCAGATACGCAGTATTTT.

This rearrangement joins TRBV27 to TRBJ1-1; D unclear. Germline V gene lookup returns CDR1 MNHEY and CDR2 SMNVEV (reference sequence). Trimming shortened V by 4 bases and J by 0 bases, and 12 bases separated the two germline ends. The length of the CDR3 is 15 residues. The CDR3 DNA reads as TGTGCCAGCAGTTCCTCGGGAGGAGTGAACACTGAAGCTTTCTTT. Translation gives CASSSSGGVNTEAFF.

This clone showed up just once. V and J are TRBV5-1 and TRBJ2-7, with D possibly TRBD1 on 6 matching bases. Germline loops: CDR1 SGHRS, CDR2 YFSETQ. The CDR3 totals 14 residues. Trimming stripped 5 bases from V and 4 bases from J, with 16 bases between. The DNA for the CDR3 is TGCGCCAGCAGATTAGCTACAGGGTTTTACGAGCAGTACTTC. Its protein is CASRLATGFYEQYF.